This TCR beta chain is drawn from a study of cytomegalovirus exposure and HLA in healthy donors. Study-level information: In terms of ancestry, the Caucasian-associated cluster contained around four fifths of the approximately 400 genotyped donors.

The PCR made use of 60 Vbeta and 13 Jbeta primers. Assay: immunoSEQ multiplex PCR; the TCRdb copy retains only in-frame clones and omits some. The sample includes about 100,000 clones. Points on this clone: The antigen remains unidentified.

Germline lookup yields CDR1 SQVTM and CDR2 ANQGSEA. This CDR3 region has 13 residues. Study-level findings and limits: In a later analysis, TCR beta V- and J-gene trimming showed a link to a missense DCLRE1C variant. TRBV6-2, TRBV6-3 and some other V segments were excluded as indistinguishable.

This chain joins TRBV29-1 and TRBJ2-5, with D possibly being TRBD1 (7 bases). The DNA end favors TRBJ2-7, so the J call may be wrong. Material for sequencing was PBMCs. The source is a man aged 50 to 60 in good health and CMV-seronegative. The CDR3 loop is CSGSGGIDYEQYF. CDR3 bases: TGCAGCGGATCAGGGGGGATAGATTACGAGCAGTACTTC.